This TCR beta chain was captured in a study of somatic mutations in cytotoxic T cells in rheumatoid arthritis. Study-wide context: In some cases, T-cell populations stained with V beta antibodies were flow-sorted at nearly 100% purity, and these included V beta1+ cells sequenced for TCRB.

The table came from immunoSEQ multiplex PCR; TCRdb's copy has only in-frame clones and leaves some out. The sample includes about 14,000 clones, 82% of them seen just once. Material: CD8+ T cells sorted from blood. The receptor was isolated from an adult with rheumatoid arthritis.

CDR3 DNA: TGTGCCACCAGCAGCCCACTAGCGCTTCCCAAAAACATTCAGTACTTC. Amino acids: CATSSPLALPKNIQYF. The V and J genes are TRBV15 and TRBJ2-4; 7 positions match TRBD2. CDR3 size: 16 residues. The trim removed 3 bases at V and 2 bases at J, leaving 7 bases unmatched. Germline CDR1 reads LNHNV; CDR2 reads YYDKDF (reference sequence).